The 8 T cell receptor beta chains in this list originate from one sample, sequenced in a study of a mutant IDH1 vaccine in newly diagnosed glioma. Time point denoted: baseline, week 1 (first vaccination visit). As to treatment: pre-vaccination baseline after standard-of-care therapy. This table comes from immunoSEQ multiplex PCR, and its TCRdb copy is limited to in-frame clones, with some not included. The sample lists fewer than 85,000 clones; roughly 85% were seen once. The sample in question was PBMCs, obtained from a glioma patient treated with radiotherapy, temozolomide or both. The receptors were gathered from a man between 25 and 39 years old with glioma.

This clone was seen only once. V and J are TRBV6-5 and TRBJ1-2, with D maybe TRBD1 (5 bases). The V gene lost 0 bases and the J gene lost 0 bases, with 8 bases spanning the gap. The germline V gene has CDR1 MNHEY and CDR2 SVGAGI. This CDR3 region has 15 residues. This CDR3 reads CASSYSGRANYGYTF. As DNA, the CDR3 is TGTGCCAGCAGTTACTCGGGCAGGGCTAACTATGGCTACACCTTC.

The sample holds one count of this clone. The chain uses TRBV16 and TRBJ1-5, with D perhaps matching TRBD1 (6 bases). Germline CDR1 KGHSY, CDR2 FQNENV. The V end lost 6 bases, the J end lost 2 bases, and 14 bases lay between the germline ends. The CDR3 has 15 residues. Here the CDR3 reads CASSRMDRRNQPQHF. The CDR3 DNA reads TGTGCCAGCAGTCGAATGGACAGACGCAATCAGCCCCAGCATTTT.

The CDR3 DNA reads as TGCGCCAGCAGTGAGTCGGTCACAGGGGGCGAGCAGTACTTC. This codes for CASSESVTGGEQYF. This rearrangement joins TRBV10-2 to TRBJ2-7; 8 positions match TRBD1. The V and J ends lost 0 bases and 6 bases, in that order; junction bases with no gene match: 4. The CDR3 totals 14 residues. Germline V CDR1 and CDR2: WSHSY, SAAADI.

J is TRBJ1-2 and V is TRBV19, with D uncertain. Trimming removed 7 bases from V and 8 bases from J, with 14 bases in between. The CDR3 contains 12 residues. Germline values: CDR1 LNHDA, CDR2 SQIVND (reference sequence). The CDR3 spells CASTDGRKGYTF. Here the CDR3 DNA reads TGTGCCAGTACCGACGGACGGAAGGGCTACACCTTC.

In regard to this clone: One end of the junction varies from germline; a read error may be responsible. This CDR3 is CAGSPQGGTGELFF. In nucleotides, the CDR3 is TGTGCCGGCTCGCCCCAAGGTGGCACCGGGGAGCTGTTTTTT. V gene TRBV18 combines with J gene TRBJ2-2; D is undetermined. The CDR3 is made up of 14 amino acids. Germline lookup yields CDR1 KGHSH and CDR2 LQKENI.

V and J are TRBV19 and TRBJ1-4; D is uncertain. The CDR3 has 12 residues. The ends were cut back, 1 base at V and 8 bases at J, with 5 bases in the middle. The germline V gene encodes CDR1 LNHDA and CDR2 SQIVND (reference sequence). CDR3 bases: TGTGCCAGTAGTATAGTCGGCGAAAAACTGTTTTTT. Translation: CASSIVGEKLFF.

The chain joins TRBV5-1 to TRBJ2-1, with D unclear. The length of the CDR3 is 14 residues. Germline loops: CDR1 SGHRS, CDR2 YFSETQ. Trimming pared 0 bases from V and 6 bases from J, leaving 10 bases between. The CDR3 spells CASSLEAFTNEQFF. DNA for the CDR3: TGCGCCAGCAGCTTGGAAGCTTTCACCAATGAGCAGTTCTTC.

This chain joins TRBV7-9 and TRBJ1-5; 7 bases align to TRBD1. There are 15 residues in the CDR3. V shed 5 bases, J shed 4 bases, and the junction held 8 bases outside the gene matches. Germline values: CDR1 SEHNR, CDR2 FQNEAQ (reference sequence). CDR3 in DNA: TGTGCCAGCAGCGCAACGGGACAGATGAATCAGCCCCAGCATTTT. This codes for CASSATGQMNQPQHF. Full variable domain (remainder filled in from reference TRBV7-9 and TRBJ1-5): DTGVSQNPRHKITKRGQNVTFRCDPISEHNRLYWYRQTLGQGPEFLTYFQNEAQLEKSRLLSDRFSAERPKGSFSTLEIQRTEQGDSAMYLCASSATGQMNQPQHFGDGTRLSIL.